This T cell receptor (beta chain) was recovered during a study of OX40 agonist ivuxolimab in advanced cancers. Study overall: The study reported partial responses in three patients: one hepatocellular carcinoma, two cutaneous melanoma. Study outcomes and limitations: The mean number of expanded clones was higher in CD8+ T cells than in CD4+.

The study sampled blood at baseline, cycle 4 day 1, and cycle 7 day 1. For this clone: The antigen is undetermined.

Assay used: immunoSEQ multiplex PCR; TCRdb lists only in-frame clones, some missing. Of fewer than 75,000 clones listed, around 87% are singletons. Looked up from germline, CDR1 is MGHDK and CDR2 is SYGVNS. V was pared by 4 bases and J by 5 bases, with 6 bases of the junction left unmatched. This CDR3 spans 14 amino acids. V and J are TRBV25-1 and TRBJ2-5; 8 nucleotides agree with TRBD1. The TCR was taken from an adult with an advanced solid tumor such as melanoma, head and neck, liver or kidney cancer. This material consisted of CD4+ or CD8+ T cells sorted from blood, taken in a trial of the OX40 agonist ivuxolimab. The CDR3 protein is CASSGTTGVETQYF. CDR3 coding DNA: TGTGCCAGCAGTGGGACGACAGGGGTGGAGACCCAGTACTTC. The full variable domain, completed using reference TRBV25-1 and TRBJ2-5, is EADIYQTPRYLVIGTGKKITLECSQTMGHDKMYWYQQDPGMELHLIHYSYGVNSTEKGDLSSESTVSRIRTEHFPLTLESARPSHTSQYLCASSGTTGVETQYFGPGTRLLVL.